This is a list of T cell receptor beta chains from one sample in a study of breast tumors, draining lymph nodes, adjacent tissues. TCRdb reprocessed the multiplex PCR reads with MiXCR, giving one entry per CDR3 protein. Here the sample spans under 150,000 distinct CDR3 sequences, approximately 21% being singletons. The sequenced sample was axillary lymph node tissue. These receptor sequences come from a female donor with breast cancer. Some clones in this sample may be carry-over from other donors' samples. Each CDR3 is given with its conserved first and last residue. Each record gives: J gene, V gene, CDR3 protein.

j_gene: TRBJ2-1
v_gene: TRBV20-1
CDR3aa: CSARDPGSGKYNEQFF

j_gene: TRBJ2-1
v_gene: TRBV9
CDR3aa: CASSEGGRSSNEQFF

j_gene: TRBJ2-7
v_gene: TRBV11-2
CDR3aa: CASSATRDSYVQYF

j_gene: TRBJ1-6
v_gene: TRBV9
CDR3aa: CASSVGTAYSPLHF

j_gene: TRBJ1-3
v_gene: TRBV4-1
CDR3aa: CASSQFSVGTGIHRGGNTIYF

j_gene: TRBJ2-7
v_gene: TRBV19
CDR3aa: CASSNPRGIRNEQYF

j_gene: TRBJ1-5
v_gene: TRBV19
CDR3aa: CASSIPPRESNQPQHF

j_gene: TRBJ2-3
v_gene: TRBV7-3
CDR3aa: CASSLPGQQSPSTDTQYF

j_gene: TRBJ2-7
v_gene: TRBV7-9
CDR3aa: CASSSSGTGETF

j_gene: TRBJ1-2
v_gene: TRBV3-1
CDR3aa: CASSQDLHRDYGYTF

j_gene: TRBJ2-5
v_gene: TRBV5-1
CDR3aa: CASSWRPGQQETQYF

j_gene: TRBJ1-2
v_gene: TRBV27
CDR3aa: CASRDPGRYGYTF

j_gene: TRBJ2-6
v_gene: TRBV19
CDR3aa: CASSMGGGVRGLEAGANVLTF

j_gene: TRBJ2-5
v_gene: TRBV20-1
CDR3aa: CSASGLRASGAETRYF

j_gene: TRBJ2-7
v_gene: TRBV20-1
CDR3aa: CSASVLGRASYEQYF

j_gene: TRBJ1-2
v_gene: TRBV10-1
CDR3aa: CASSGAGTYGYTF

j_gene: TRBJ2-5
v_gene: TRBV19
CDR3aa: CASLAGETQYF

j_gene: TRBJ1-5
v_gene: TRBV20-1
CDR3aa: CSARVDGKNQPQHF

j_gene: TRBJ2-1
v_gene: TRBV6-2/TRBV6-3
CDR3aa: CASSQSNTVLNEQFF

j_gene: TRBJ1-6
v_gene: TRBV7-2
CDR3aa: CASSLALGSPLHF

j_gene: TRBJ2-7
v_gene: TRBV20-1
CDR3aa: CSARGQTYEQYF

j_gene: TRBJ1-2
v_gene: TRBV5-1
CDR3aa: CASSLVSGYGYTF

j_gene: TRBJ2-7
v_gene: TRBV6-1
CDR3aa: CASSETSGYYEQYF

j_gene: TRBJ2-1
v_gene: TRBV11-3
CDR3aa: CASSLGANNEQFF

j_gene: TRBJ2-7
v_gene: TRBV10-3
CDR3aa: CAIQLAAGREQYF

j_gene: TRBJ1-3
v_gene: TRBV12-3/TRBV12-4
CDR3aa: CASSLGPGPGNTIYF

j_gene: TRBJ2-5
v_gene: TRBV5-1
CDR3aa: CASSLGGPSVIQETQYF

j_gene: TRBJ2-1
v_gene: TRBV27
CDR3aa: CASSPPPRVNEQFF

j_gene: TRBJ1-2
v_gene: TRBV5-1
CDR3aa: CASSGQGGIYGYTF

j_gene: TRBJ2-5
v_gene: TRBV7-9
CDR3aa: CASSLSGYQETQYF

j_gene: TRBJ1-4
v_gene: TRBV28
CDR3aa: CASSEGQGNGKLFF